The 22 T cell receptor beta chains in this list originate from one sample, sequenced in a study of patients and donors after allogeneic stem cell transplantation. TCRdb reprocessed the RT-PCR reads with MiXCR, giving one entry per CDR3 protein. This sample has around 200,000 distinct CDR3 sequences; more than 35% occur once, and the top ten carry approximately 10%. Sequencing input: blood, either unsorted or a sorted T cell fraction (not recorded which). These receptors came from a human donor who was either an allogeneic HSCT recipient or a stem cell or donor lymphocyte infusion donor (not recorded which). It is not recorded whose cells these are; they may come from a transplant donor.

The chain uses TRBV24-1 and TRBJ1-5, with D tentatively TRBD1 (6 bases). Germline V lookup: CDR1 KGHDR, CDR2 SFDVKD. This CDR3 contains 12 residues. The V end lost 1 base, the J end lost 12 bases, and 9 bases lay between the germline ends. The CDR3 loop reads CATSDLRDNQHF. DNA for the CDR3: TGTGCCACCAGTGATTTACGGGACAACCAGCATTTT.

The chain combines TRBV27 with TRBJ1-5; possible D gene TRBD1, 5 bases. The CDR3 is made up of 16 amino acids. CDR1 and CDR2 (germline): MNHEY, SMNVEV (reference sequence). The V gene lost 5 bases and the J gene lost 9 bases, with 23 bases spanning the gap. The CDR3 here is CASSPYKGPRQGPQHF. The CDR3, as DNA: TGTGCCAGCAGTCCATACAAGGGGCCCCGTCAAGGGCCCCAGCATTTT.

The sample holds a few counts of this clonotype. The chain has TRBV3-1 and TRBJ2-1; D is ambiguous. The germline CDR1 and CDR2 sequences are LGHDT and YNNKEL (reference sequence). The CDR3 is 13 amino acids. V was shortened by 1 base and J by 2 bases, with 3 bases between the two germline ends. In DNA, the CDR3 is TGTGCCAGCAGCCAAGCTGCCTACAATGAGCAGTTCTTC. It encodes CASSQAAYNEQFF.

The CDR3 sequence: CASGRLAALVTGELFF. For the CDR3, the DNA is TGTGCCAGCGGTCGGCTAGCAGCCCTGGTCACCGGGGAGCTGTTTTTT. The rearrangement joins TRBV6-5 to TRBJ2-2; a possible D gene is TRBD2 (5 bases). The CDR3 runs 16 residues. Germline V gene sequence: CDR1 MNHEY, CDR2 SVGAGI. V was cut by 8 bases and J by 4 bases, with 20 bases left in between.

The rearrangement links TRBV29-1 to TRBJ1-1; 7 nucleotides align to TRBD1. V was pared by 3 bases and J by 7 bases, with 8 bases of the junction left unmatched. CDR3 size: 13 residues. Germline V gene lookup returns CDR1 SQVTM and CDR2 ANQGSEA. CDR3 DNA: TGCAGCGTTGAGGAGACAGGGTGGGGTGAAGCTTTCTTT. This codes for CSVEETGWGEAFF.

The table lists this clonotype with a few counts. V and J are TRBV27 and TRBJ2-3; D remains ambiguous. CDR3 length equals 13 residues. In germline, CDR1 is MNHEY, CDR2 SMNVEV (reference sequence). Deletions cut 6 bases from V and 2 bases from J, with 9 bases between. The CDR3 bases are TGTGCCAGCAGAGGGCCTTTCACAGATACGCAGTATTTT. It is translated as CASRGPFTDTQYF.

The chain combines TRBV28 with TRBJ1-2; D is undetermined. V lost 5 bases and J lost 4, with 11 bases in between. The germline gives CDR1 MDHEN, CDR2 SYDVKM. The CDR3 sequence is 13 residues long. The CDR3 is CASSVDGIYGYTF. As DNA, the CDR3 is TGTGCCAGCAGTGTGGACGGAATCTATGGCTACACCTTC.

The V and J genes are TRBV5-1 and TRBJ1-1, with TRBD1 identical over 10 bases. Per germline, CDR1 SGHRS and CDR2 YFSETQ. Trimming removed 0 bases from V and 1 base from J; junction bases left unmatched: 9. The CDR3 sequence is 18 residues long. The CDR3 DNA reads as TGCGCCAGCAGCTTGGTGACCGGGACAGGGGATCCGAACACTGAAGCTTTCTTT. Translated: CASSLVTGTGDPNTEAFF.

With regard to this clonotype: The conserved closing phenylalanine or tryptophan is absent in this CDR3, likely reflecting a read error. The CDR3 coding sequence is TGTGCCAGCAGCTTGGTCCCGGGTGGAGAGACCCAGTACTTA. It specifies CASSLVPGGETQYL. This chain connects TRBV5-5 to TRBJ2-5, with unresolved D. Trimming removed 0 bases from V and 4 bases from J, with 10 bases in between. The CDR3 totals 14 residues. Germline V CDR1 and CDR2: SGHKS, YYEKEE (reference sequence).

This chain uses TRBV20-1 with TRBJ1-4; D is unclear. CDR1 is DFQATT and CDR2 is SNEGSKA in the germline V gene (reference sequence). Trimming removed 1 base from V and 8 bases from J, with 11 bases in between. The CDR3 runs 13 residues. Written as DNA, the CDR3 is TGCAGTGCTAGAGTTCAGACCAAGGAAAAACTGTTTTTT. It is translated as CSARVQTKEKLFF.

The chain recombines TRBV28 with TRBJ2-3, with D possibly being TRBD2 (6 bases). Trimming removed 5 bases from V and 5 bases from J, with 20 bases in between. Germline CDR1 is MDHEN and CDR2 is SYDVKM. This CDR3 comprises 16 residues. CDR3 nucleotides: TGTGCCAGCAGTCCACCGGAGGGTGGTGACCTAGATACGCAGTATTTT. This codes for CASSPPEGGDLDTQYF.

This clonotype occurred a few times. CDR3 in amino acids: CASRNRPAKTEAFF. The CDR3 DNA reads TGTGCCAGCAGAAACCGACCCGCCAAAACTGAAGCTTTCTTT. This rearrangement joins TRBV6-5 to TRBJ1-1; D gene unclear. Germline values: CDR1 MNHEY, CDR2 SVGAGI. V dropped 6 bases and J dropped 5 bases, with 16 bases sitting between them. CDR3 size: 14 residues.

The chain carries TRBV10-3 and TRBJ2-7; either TRBD1 or TRBD2 may supply D (5 bases each). Germline V gene data show CDR1 as ENHRY and CDR2 as SYGVKD. V lost 7 bases, J lost 5 bases, and 15 bases lay in between. This CDR3 has 13 amino acids. CDR3 sequence (DNA): TGTGCCATCATCTCGAGAGGGGACGACGAGCAGTACTTC. This sequence encodes CAIISRGDDEQYF.

This chain connects TRBV6-5 to TRBJ2-1; no firm D call. The V gene lost 8 bases and the J gene lost 7 bases, with 21 bases spanning the gap. Germline CDR1 reads MNHEY; CDR2 reads SVGAGI. This CDR3 has 15 residues. The CDR3 sequence is CASALTSVHGNEQFF. In nucleotides, the CDR3 is TGTGCCAGCGCCCTGACATCAGTACATGGGAATGAGCAGTTCTTC.

This clonotype came up a few times. The CDR3 coding sequence is TGTGCCAGCTCACCGCAAGGTGGCGGGACAGATACGCAGTATTTT. Translated: CASSPQGGGTDTQYF. The chain uses TRBV18 and TRBJ2-3, with D possibly matching TRBD2 (5 bases). Germline V gene lookup returns CDR1 KGHSH and CDR2 LQKENI. V gave up 3 bases and J gave up 3 bases, with 13 bases separating them. CDR3 length equals 15 residues.

The chain uses TRBV7-9 and TRBJ1-1; D is possibly TRBD1 (5 bases). Germline CDR1 and CDR2: SEHNR and FQNEAQ (reference sequence). This CDR3 has 16 residues. The V end was cut by 5 bases, the J end by 4 bases, with 20 bases between. DNA of the CDR3: TGTGCCAGCAGCCCGTGGTTTGGGCAGGGAGGCACTGAAGCTTTCTTT. Its translation: CASSPWFGQGGTEAFF.

This clonotype was seen more than once but under ten times. V is TRBV18 and J is TRBJ1-2; D is perhaps TRBD1 (6 bases). This CDR3 comprises 14 residues. Germline V gene sequence: CDR1 KGHSH, CDR2 LQKENI. Trimming stripped 6 bases from V and 5 bases from J, with 16 bases between. This CDR3 reads CASSPYRDKYGYTF. For the CDR3, the DNA is TGTGCCAGCTCGCCCTACCGGGACAAATATGGCTACACCTTC.

The CDR3 DNA reads as TGCAGTGCTAGAGATGAGGAGGGGTATGGCTACACCTTC. Amino acids: CSARDEEGYGYTF. The gene calls are TRBV20-1 and TRBJ1-2; weak D call: TRBD1 (5 bases). The germline gives CDR1 DFQATT, CDR2 SNEGSKA (reference sequence). The CDR3 totals 13 residues. V lost 0 bases and J 5 bases, leaving 10 bases between the germline ends.

The chain recombines TRBV6-5 with TRBJ1-1; maybe TRBD1 (5 bases). Trimming took 6 bases from V and 0 from J, leaving 8 bases between them. The CDR3 spans 13 residues. Per germline, CDR1 MNHEY and CDR2 SVGAGI. The CDR3 nucleotides are TGTGCCAGCAGGGGGCACCTGAACACTGAAGCTTTCTTT. Amino acids: CASRGHLNTEAFF.

The rearrangement uses TRBV10-3 and TRBJ2-5; 10 nucleotides match TRBD1. The V gene end was trimmed by 6 bases and the J gene end by 1 base; junction bases not matched to a gene: 5. This CDR3 spans 15 amino acids. Germline loops: CDR1 ENHRY, CDR2 SYGVKD. This CDR3 reads CAISPRDRGQETQYF. CDR3 coding DNA: TGTGCCATCAGCCCCCGGGACAGGGGCCAAGAGACCCAGTACTTC.

The chain is built from TRBV7-9 and TRBJ2-2, with no clear D. The CDR3 consists of 13 residues. CDR1 SEHNR and CDR2 FQNEAQ come from the germline V gene (reference sequence). Trimming shortened V by 3 bases and J by 3 bases, and 5 bases separated the two germline ends. CDR3 amino acids: CASSFTYTGELFF. CDR3 sequence (DNA): TGTGCCAGCAGCTTCACATACACCGGGGAGCTGTTTTTT.

The gene calls are TRBV11-2 and TRBJ2-1; TRBD2 might be the D (6 bases). Trimming cost V 4 bases and J 0 bases, with 10 bases left between them. This CDR3 spans 15 amino acids. In germline, CDR1 is SGHAT, CDR2 FQNNGV. The CDR3 loop reads CASSSGVSSYNEQFF. Written as DNA, the CDR3 is TGTGCCAGCAGCTCGGGGGTGAGCTCCTACAATGAGCAGTTCTTC. Drawing the rest from reference TRBV11-2 and TRBJ2-1, the complete variable domain is EAGVAQSPRYKIIEKRQSVAFWCNPISGHATLYWYQQILGQGPKLLIQFQNNGVVDDSQLPKDRFSAERLKGVDSTLKIQPAKLEDSAVYLCASSSGVSSYNEQFFGPGTRLTVL.